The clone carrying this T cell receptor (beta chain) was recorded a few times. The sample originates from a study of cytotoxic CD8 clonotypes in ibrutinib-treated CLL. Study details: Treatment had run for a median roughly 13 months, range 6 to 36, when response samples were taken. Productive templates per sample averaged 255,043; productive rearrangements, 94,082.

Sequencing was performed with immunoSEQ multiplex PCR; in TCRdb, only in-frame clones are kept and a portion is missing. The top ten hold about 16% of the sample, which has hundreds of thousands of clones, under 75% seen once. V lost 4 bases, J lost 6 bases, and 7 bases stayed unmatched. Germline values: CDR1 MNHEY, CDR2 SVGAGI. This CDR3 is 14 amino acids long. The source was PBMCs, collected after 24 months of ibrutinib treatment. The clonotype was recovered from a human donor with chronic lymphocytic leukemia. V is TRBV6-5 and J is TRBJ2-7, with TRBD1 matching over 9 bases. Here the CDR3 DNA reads TGTGCCAGCAGTTGGGGACAGGGAGGAAGCGAGCAGTACTTC. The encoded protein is CASSWGQGGSEQYF.